This T cell receptor beta chain was found in a study of T cells after yellow fever vaccination. Trimming took 1 base from V and 4 from J, leaving 9 bases between them. Looked up from germline, CDR1 is LGHNA and CDR2 is YNFKEQ. CDR3 length equals 14 residues. TCRdb reprocessed the 5' RACE reads via MiXCR and lists one record per CDR3 protein. Among fewer than 350,000 distinct CDR3 sequences, 7.5% to 9% were seen once, and the ten largest hold over 15%. This specimen was PBMCs, taken on the day of the first yellow fever vaccination. This chain connects TRBV4-2 to TRBJ2-3, with a tentative D call TRBD2 (5 bases). The receptor was derived from a man between 18 and 35 years old who received the YFV17D yellow fever vaccine. The CDR3 spells CASSQVRRSDTQYF. The CDR3 region has the DNA TGTGCCAGCAGCCAAGTCAGGAGGTCAGATACGCAGTATTTT.